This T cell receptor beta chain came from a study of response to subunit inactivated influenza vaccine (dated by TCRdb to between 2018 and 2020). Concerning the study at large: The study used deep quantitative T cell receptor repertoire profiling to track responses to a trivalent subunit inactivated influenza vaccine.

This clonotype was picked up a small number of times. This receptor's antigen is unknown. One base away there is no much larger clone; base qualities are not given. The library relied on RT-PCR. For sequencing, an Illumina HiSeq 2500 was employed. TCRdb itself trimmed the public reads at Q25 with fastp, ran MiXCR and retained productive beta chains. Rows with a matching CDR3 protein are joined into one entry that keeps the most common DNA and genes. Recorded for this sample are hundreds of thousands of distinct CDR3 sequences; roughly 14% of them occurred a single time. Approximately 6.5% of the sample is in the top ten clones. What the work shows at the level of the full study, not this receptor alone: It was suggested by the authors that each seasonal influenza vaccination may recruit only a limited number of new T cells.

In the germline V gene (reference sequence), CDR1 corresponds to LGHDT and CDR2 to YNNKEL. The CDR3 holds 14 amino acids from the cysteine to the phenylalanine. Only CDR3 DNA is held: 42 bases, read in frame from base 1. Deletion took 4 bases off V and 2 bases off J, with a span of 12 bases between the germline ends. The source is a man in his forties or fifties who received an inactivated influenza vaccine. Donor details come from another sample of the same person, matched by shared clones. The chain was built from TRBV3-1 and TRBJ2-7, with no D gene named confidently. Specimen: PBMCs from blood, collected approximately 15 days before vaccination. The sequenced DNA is TGTGCCAGCAGCCCCGCTGGCGGCACCTACGAGCAGTACTTC. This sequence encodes CASSPAGGTYEQYF.